The next 28 T cell receptor beta chains were all read from a single sample in a study of T cell repertoires in aging, cancer and after chemotherapy. Peripheral blood genomic DNA, not sorted cells or RNA, was the template. TRB rearrangements spanning V, D and J were amplified using mixed TRB-A/B primers. One entry per CDR3 protein results from TCRdb running MiXCR on the multiplex PCR reads. The sample records under 15,000 distinct CDR3 sequences, roughly 25% being singletons. The sample was blood. The receptor source for this set is a human donor in good health.

The gene calls are TRBV6-1 and TRBJ1-3; unclear D gene. V shed 3 bases and J shed 0 bases, with 9 bases lying between them. This CDR3 has 15 amino acids. Germline values: CDR1 MNHNS, CDR2 SASEGT. The CDR3 sequence is CASSDTADSGNTIYF. The CDR3 DNA is TGTGCCAGCAGTGACACGGCAGACTCTGGAAACACCATATATTTT.

The rearrangement links TRBV7-9 to TRBJ1-4, with 8 bases lining up with TRBD1. CDR1 and CDR2 from the germline V gene are SEHNR and FQNEAQ (reference sequence). Trimming cost V 5 bases and J 7 bases; bases outside gene matches: 6. This CDR3 has 14 amino acids. CDR3 residues: CASSPPTGVEKLFF. The CDR3 DNA reads TGTGCCAGCAGCCCCCCGACAGGGGTTGAAAAACTGTTTTTT.

The rearrangement joins TRBV11-2 to TRBJ1-4, with TRBD1 identical over 7 bases. The CDR3 is 13 residues long. V was pared by 5 bases and J by 8 bases, with 5 bases of the junction left unmatched. Germline loops: CDR1 SGHAT, CDR2 FQNNGV. The CDR3 region is CASSRDSVEKLFF. The CDR3 DNA reads TGTGCCAGCAGCCGGGACAGTGTGGAAAAACTGTTTTTT.

This clonotype turned up a few times. The chain is built from TRBV24-1 and TRBJ1-2; D is unclear. V dropped 4 bases and J dropped 5 bases, with 4 bases sitting between them. The CDR3 covers 11 residues. Germline loops: CDR1 KGHDR, CDR2 SFDVKD. In nucleotides, the CDR3 is TGTGCCACCAGTGACCTGTATGGCTACACCTTC. Translating it yields CATSDLYGYTF.

In its sample, this clonotype was seen a few times. The chain has TRBV19 and TRBJ1-5, with TRBD1 matching 7 bases. The CDR3 loop spans 16 amino acids. Germline CDR1 is LNHDA and CDR2 is SQIVND (reference sequence). V shed 4 bases and J 3 bases; nucleotides not matched to a gene: 9. CDR3 loop: CASSSLPGQANQPQHF. The CDR3 DNA reads as TGTGCCAGTAGTAGCCTCCCCGGACAGGCCAATCAGCCCCAGCATTTT.

This clonotype was found many times. The DNA of the CDR3 is TGTGCCAGCAGCCCTGACAGGCCCGATGGCTACACCTTC. This gives the protein CASSPDRPDGYTF. This chain joins TRBV12-3 or TRBV12-4 and TRBJ1-2, with D possibly being TRBD1 (6 bases). V was cut by 6 bases and J by 6 bases, with 14 bases left in between. The CDR3 totals 13 residues.

The rearrangement joins TRBV5-3 to TRBJ1-4, with D perhaps matching TRBD1 (5 bases). TRBV5-3 is an ORF for which the function is uncertain. The CDR3 spans 17 residues. V lost 0 bases, J lost 8 bases, and 20 bases lay in between. This CDR3 is CARSLAKLPGRLEKLFF. The CDR3 DNA reads as TGTGCCAGAAGCTTGGCCAAACTCCCGGGGCGGCTAGAAAAACTGTTTTTT.

For this clonotype: A much larger clone is a single base away; this may be a read error. The V and J genes are TRBV12-3 or TRBV12-4 and TRBJ2-7, with D perhaps TRBD1 (5 bases). The CDR3 is made up of 13 amino acids. The CDR3 loop reads CASSLGQAGEQYF. In nucleotides, the CDR3 is TGTGCCAGCAGCTTAGGACAAGCTGGCGAGCAGTACTTC.

This clonotype is categorized as medium-sized (0.01 to 0.1%). The V and J genes are TRBV27 and TRBJ1-2; the D gene is possibly TRBD1 (5 bases). The CDR3 runs 15 residues. Germline V gives CDR1 MNHEY, CDR2 SMNVEV (reference sequence). The V end lost 0 bases, the J end lost 7 bases, and 15 bases lay between the germline ends. The CDR3, as DNA: TGTGCCAGCAGTTTATCTGGGGCTTCGTACCTTGGCTACACCTTC. It is translated as CASSLSGASYLGYTF.

Only a few counts were recorded for this clonotype. J is TRBJ1-2 and V is TRBV7-2; D is uncertain. Germline-derived CDR1 and CDR2 are SGHTA and FQGNSA. The CDR3 covers 15 residues. Trimming took off 4 bases at V and 2 bases at J, with 14 bases between the two ends. CDR3 coding DNA: TGTGCCAGCAGCTCCGAGAGGCAAGGGAACTATGGCTACACCTTC. Encoded protein: CASSSERQGNYGYTF.

The J gene is TRBJ1-2, the V gene TRBV18; TRBD1 might be the D (5 bases). The CDR3 runs 13 residues. Trimming took 8 bases from V and 4 from J, leaving 14 bases between them. Germline CDR1 reads KGHSH; CDR2 reads LQKENI. This CDR3 is CASARGGAYGYTF. In DNA form, the CDR3 reads TGTGCCAGCGCCCGGGGAGGGGCCTATGGCTACACCTTC.

This clonotype has more than one count but fewer than ten. The genes are TRBV18 and TRBJ2-1; 14 nucleotides align to TRBD2. The germline V gene encodes CDR1 KGHSH and CDR2 LQKENI. CDR3 length: 21 amino acids. V lost 1 base, J lost 4 bases, and 15 bases stayed unmatched. CDR3 region: CASSPQLRTSGGNKSYNEQFF. The CDR3 bases are TGTGCCAGCTCACCACAACTTAGGACTAGCGGGGGGAACAAGTCTTACAATGAGCAGTTCTTC.

This clonotype was seen a few times. CDR3 bases: TGTGCCAGCAGTTTTGGGGGTGGGGAAAAACTGTTTTTT. Protein product: CASSFGGGEKLFF. The chain uses TRBV12-3 or TRBV12-4 and TRBJ1-4; possibly TRBD1 for D (5 bases). The CDR3 loop spans 13 amino acids. The V end was cut by 3 bases, the J end by 8 bases, with 10 bases between.

The chain is built from TRBV6-1 and TRBJ2-3, with TRBD2 matching over 11 bases. Losses at the gene ends were 2 bases for V and 3 bases for J; bases not matched to a gene: 10. Germline V CDR1 and CDR2: MNHNS, SASEGT. The CDR3 is made up of 18 amino acids. The CDR3, as DNA: TGTGCCAGCAGTGAACGGACTTGGGTAGCGGGGGGGACAGATACGCAGTATTTT. Translated, it gives CASSERTWVAGGTDTQYF.

V and J are TRBV5-8 and TRBJ2-2, with TRBD1 matching over 9 bases. Trimming took 3 bases from V and 4 from J; bases not matched to a gene: 7. Germline loops: CDR1 SGHTS, CDR2 YDEGEE. This CDR3 comprises 16 residues. Here the CDR3 reads CASSWTGTGFTGELFF. The CDR3 coding sequence is TGTGCCAGCAGCTGGACCGGGACAGGGTTCACCGGGGAGCTGTTTTTT.

This sequence joins TRBV5-1 and TRBJ2-3; perhaps D is TRBD1 or TRBD2 (5 bases each). This CDR3 spans 15 amino acids. Germline lookup yields CDR1 SGHRS and CDR2 YFSETQ. V was shortened by 0 bases and J by 1 base, with 9 bases between the two germline ends. Here the CDR3 DNA reads TGCGCCAGCAGCTTGGGTCGGGGCGGCACAGATACGCAGTATTTT. As protein: CASSLGRGGTDTQYF.

The V gene is TRBV5-4, the J gene TRBJ2-1; D is unresolved. V shed 0 bases and J shed 6 bases, with 4 bases lying between them. Germline CDR1 SGHNT, CDR2 YYREEE (reference sequence). The CDR3 extends over 12 amino acids. CDR3 DNA sequence: TGTGCCAGCAGCTTGGTTTCCAATGAGCAGTTCTTC. Translation: CASSLVSNEQFF.

V gene TRBV6-5 combines with J gene TRBJ2-3; tentatively, D is TRBD1 (6 bases). CDR1 is MNHEY, CDR2 SVGAGI, per germline. Trimming shortened V by 0 bases and J by 1 base, and 8 bases separated the two germline ends. This CDR3 is built from 15 residues. The CDR3 region has the DNA TGTGCCAGCAGTTACTCTTCAGGGGGCACAGATACGCAGTATTTT. Translated, it gives CASSYSSGGTDTQYF.

This clonotype was seen more than once but under ten times. The genes are TRBV7-3 and TRBJ1-1, with D maybe TRBD1 (5 bases). This CDR3 region has 14 residues. Trimming left V 3 bases short and J 3 bases short, with 11 bases between. CDR1 SGHTA and CDR2 FQGTGA come from the germline V gene. This CDR3 is CASSFPGRHTEAFF. As DNA, the CDR3 is TGTGCCAGCAGCTTCCCAGGGAGGCACACTGAAGCTTTCTTT.

The chain has TRBV6-1 and TRBJ1-1; 7 nucleotides align to TRBD1. The CDR3 is 15 amino acids. Germline-derived CDR1 and CDR2 are MNHNS and SASEGT. J gave up 0 bases and V 7 bases, and 8 bases lay outside the gene matches. This chain's CDR3 is CASTRTGFMNTEAFF. As DNA, the CDR3 is TGTGCCAGCACAAGGACAGGTTTCATGAACACTGAAGCTTTCTTT.

The chain combines TRBV5-6 with TRBJ2-2; perhaps TRBD1 as D (5 bases). Germline-derived CDR1 and CDR2 are SGHDT and YYEEEE. V was cut by 4 bases and J by 3 bases, with 16 bases left in between. The CDR3 sequence is 16 residues long. The CDR3 coding sequence is TGTGCCAGCAGCCTGTTACTGGAAGGGGACACCGGGGAGCTGTTTTTT. The encoded protein is CASSLLLEGDTGELFF.

A remark on this clonotype: Because the CDR3's place on the DNA is in doubt, the DNA is left out and the CDR3 is given as listed by TCRdb. V and J are TRBV7-5 and TRBJ2-3; TRBD1, the table's D call, lacks a check against the DNA. TRBV7-5 is given as a pseudogene. The CDR3 has 18 residues if both end residues are counted. CDR3 residues: CISVPEATLGGTTDTQYF.

This clonotype was seen ten or more times. The chain couples TRBV6-5 to TRBJ2-6, with 7 bases that match TRBD1. This CDR3 contains 16 residues. The junction had 4 bases not matched to a gene; V was cut back by 5 bases and J by 0 bases. CDR1 and CDR2 (germline): MNHEY, SVGAGI. The CDR3 region is CASSMTGNSGANVLTF. In DNA form, the CDR3 reads TGTGCCAGCAGTATGACAGGGAACTCTGGGGCCAACGTCCTGACTTTC.

This clonotype qualifies as medium-sized. Here the CDR3 reads CAWRRGGGQFF. The CDR3 DNA follows: TGTGCCTGGAGACGTGGTGGGGGGCAGTTCTTC. This chain connects TRBV30 to TRBJ2-1, with D perhaps matching TRBD1 or TRBD2 (5 bases each). Trimming removed 3 bases at V and 12 bases at J, with 12 bases between. Per the germline V gene, CDR1 is GTSNPN and CDR2 is SVGIG (reference sequence). The CDR3 totals 11 residues.

The V call is TRBV20-1, the J call TRBJ1-5; 7 bases fit TRBD1. This CDR3 is built from 16 residues. The V gene end was trimmed by 1 base and the J gene end by 4 bases; junction bases not matched to a gene: 10. Germline CDR1 and CDR2: DFQATT and SNEGSKA (reference sequence). CDR3 sequence (DNA): TGCAGTGCTAGAGGTTCAGGGGGGGCGGGTAATCAGCCCCAGCATTTT. It translates to CSARGSGGAGNQPQHF.

This clonotype was seen more than once but under ten times. V and J are TRBV5-6 and TRBJ1-5, with 7 bases identical to TRBD1. Germline CDR1 and CDR2: SGHDT and YYEEEE. V trimming: 2 bases; J trimming: 7 bases; junction bases outside the gene matches: 9. The CDR3 has 15 amino acids. The CDR3 DNA is TGTGCCAGCAGCTTTCGACAGGGATTGCGACAGCCCCAGCATTTT. Its protein product is CASSFRQGLRQPQHF.

This chain joins TRBV10-3 and TRBJ1-2, with D possibly TRBD1 on 5 matching bases. The germline V gene has CDR1 ENHRY and CDR2 SYGVKD. The CDR3 spans 13 residues. The germline V and J ends were trimmed by 4 bases and 5 bases, with 11 bases remaining between them. The CDR3 spells CAISVGGSYGYTF. DNA of the CDR3: TGTGCCATCAGTGTGGGGGGAAGTTATGGCTACACCTTC.

The chain uses TRBV6-2 or TRBV6-3 and TRBJ2-2, with 10 bases aligning to TRBD2. V shed 7 bases and J 3 bases; nucleotides not matched to a gene: 11. The CDR3 spans 17 residues. The V gene's germline CDR1 is MNHEY and CDR2 SVGEGT. The CDR3 sequence: CASTEGRLAGDTGELFF. The DNA of the CDR3 is TGTGCCAGCACCGAGGGGAGGCTAGCGGGGGACACCGGGGAGCTGTTTTTT.